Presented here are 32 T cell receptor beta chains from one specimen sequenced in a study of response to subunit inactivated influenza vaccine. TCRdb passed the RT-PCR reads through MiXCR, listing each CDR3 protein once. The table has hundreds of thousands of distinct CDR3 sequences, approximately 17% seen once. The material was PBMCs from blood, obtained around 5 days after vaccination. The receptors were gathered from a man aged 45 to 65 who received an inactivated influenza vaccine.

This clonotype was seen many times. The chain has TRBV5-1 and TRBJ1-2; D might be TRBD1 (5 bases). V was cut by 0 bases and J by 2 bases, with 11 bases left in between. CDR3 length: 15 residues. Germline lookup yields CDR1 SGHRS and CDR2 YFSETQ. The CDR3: CASSLGQKINYGYTF. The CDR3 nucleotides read TGCGCCAGCAGCTTGGGACAGAAAATCAACTATGGCTACACCTTC. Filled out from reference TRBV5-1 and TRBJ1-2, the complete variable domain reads KAGVTQTPRYLIKTRGQQVTLSCSPISGHRSVSWYQQTPGQGLQFLFEYFSETQRNKGNFPGRFSGRQFSNSRSEMNVSTLELGDSALYLCASSLGQKINYGYTFGSGTRLTVV.

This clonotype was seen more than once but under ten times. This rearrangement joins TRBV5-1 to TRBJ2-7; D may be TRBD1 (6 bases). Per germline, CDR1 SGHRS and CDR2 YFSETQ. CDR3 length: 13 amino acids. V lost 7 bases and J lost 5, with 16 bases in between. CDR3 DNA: TGCGCCAGCCGGGAATCACAGGGTGACGAGCAGTACTTC. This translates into CASRESQGDEQYF.

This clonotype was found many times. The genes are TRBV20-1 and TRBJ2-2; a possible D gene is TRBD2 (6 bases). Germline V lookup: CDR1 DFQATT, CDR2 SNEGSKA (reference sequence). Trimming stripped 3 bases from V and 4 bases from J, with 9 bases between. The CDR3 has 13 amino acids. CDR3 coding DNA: TGCAGTGCTAGGAATAGCGGCACCGGGGAGCTGTTTTTT. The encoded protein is CSARNSGTGELFF.

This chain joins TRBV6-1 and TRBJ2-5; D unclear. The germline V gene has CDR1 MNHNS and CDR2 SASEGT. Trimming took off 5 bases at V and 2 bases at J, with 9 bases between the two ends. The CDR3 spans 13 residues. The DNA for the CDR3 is TGTGCCAGCAGTCGTCGAGAACAAGAGACCCAGTACTTC. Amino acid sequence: CASSRREQETQYF.

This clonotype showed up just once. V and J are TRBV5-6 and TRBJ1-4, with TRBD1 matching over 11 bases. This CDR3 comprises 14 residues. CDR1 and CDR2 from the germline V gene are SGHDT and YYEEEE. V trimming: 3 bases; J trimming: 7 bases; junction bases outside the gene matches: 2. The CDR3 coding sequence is TGTGCCAGCAGCTCGGACAGGGGGCTTGAAAAACTGTTTTTT. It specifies CASSSDRGLEKLFF.

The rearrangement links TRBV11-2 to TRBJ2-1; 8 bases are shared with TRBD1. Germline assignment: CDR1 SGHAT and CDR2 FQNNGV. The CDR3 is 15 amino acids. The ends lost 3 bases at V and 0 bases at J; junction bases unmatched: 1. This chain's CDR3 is CASSFGTGSYNEQFF. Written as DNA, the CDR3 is TGTGCCAGCAGCTTCGGGACAGGCTCCTACAATGAGCAGTTCTTC. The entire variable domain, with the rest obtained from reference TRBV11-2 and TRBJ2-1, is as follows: EAGVAQSPRYKIIEKRQSVAFWCNPISGHATLYWYQQILGQGPKLLIQFQNNGVVDDSQLPKDRFSAERLKGVDSTLKIQPAKLEDSAVYLCASSFGTGSYNEQFFGPGTRLTVL.

CDR3 in DNA: TGCAGTGCCAGCAAGGACAGCCGCTATGGCTACACCTTC. Translated, it gives CSASKDSRYGYTF. The chain couples TRBV20-1 to TRBJ1-2; tentative D call: TRBD1 (6 bases). Per germline, CDR1 DFQATT and CDR2 SNEGSKA (reference sequence). The germline V and J ends were trimmed by 6 bases and 4 bases, with 15 bases remaining between them. The CDR3 consists of 13 residues.

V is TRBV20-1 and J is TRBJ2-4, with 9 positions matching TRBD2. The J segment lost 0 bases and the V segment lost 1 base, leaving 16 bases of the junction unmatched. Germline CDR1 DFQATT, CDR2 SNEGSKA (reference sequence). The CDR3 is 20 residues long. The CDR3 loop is CSARVRFASGNPLAKNIQYF. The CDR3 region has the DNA TGCAGTGCTAGAGTTCGGTTTGCTAGCGGGAATCCTCTAGCCAAAAACATTCAGTACTTC.

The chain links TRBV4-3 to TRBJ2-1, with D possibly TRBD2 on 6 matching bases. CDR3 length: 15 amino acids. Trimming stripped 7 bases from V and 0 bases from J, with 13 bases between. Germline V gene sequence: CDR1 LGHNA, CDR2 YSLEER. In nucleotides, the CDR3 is TGCGCCAGCACTCCGGGACTCCTCTCCTACAATGAGCAGTTCTTC. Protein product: CASTPGLLSYNEQFF.

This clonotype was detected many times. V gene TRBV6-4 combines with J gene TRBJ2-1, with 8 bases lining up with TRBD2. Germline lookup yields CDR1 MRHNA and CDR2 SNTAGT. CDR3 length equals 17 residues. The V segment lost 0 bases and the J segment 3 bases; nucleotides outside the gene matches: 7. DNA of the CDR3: TGTGCCAGCAGTGACTCATTGGGAGCGGGAGTCTACAATGAGCAGTTCTTC. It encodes CASSDSLGAGVYNEQFF.

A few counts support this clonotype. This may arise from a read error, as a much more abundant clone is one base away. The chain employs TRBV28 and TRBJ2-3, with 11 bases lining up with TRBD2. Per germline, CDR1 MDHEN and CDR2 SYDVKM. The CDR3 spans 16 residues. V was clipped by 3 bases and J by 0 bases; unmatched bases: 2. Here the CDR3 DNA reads TGTGCCAGCAGTTTGAGGACTAGCGGGAGCACAGATACGCAGTATTTT. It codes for CASSLRTSGSTDTQYF.

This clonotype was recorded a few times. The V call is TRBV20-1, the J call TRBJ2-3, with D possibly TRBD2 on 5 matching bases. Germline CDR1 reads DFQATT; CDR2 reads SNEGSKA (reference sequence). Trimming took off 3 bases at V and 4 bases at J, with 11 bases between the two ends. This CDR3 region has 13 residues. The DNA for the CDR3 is TGCAGTGCTAGCAAGCGGTTAGCAGATACGCAGTATTTT. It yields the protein CSASKRLADTQYF.

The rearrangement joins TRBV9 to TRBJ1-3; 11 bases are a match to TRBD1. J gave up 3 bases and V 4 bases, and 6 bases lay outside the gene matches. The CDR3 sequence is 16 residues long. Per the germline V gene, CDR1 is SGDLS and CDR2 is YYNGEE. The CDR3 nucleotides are TGTGCCAGCAGCATTGGGACAGGGGGTGGTGGAAACACCATATATTTT. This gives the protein CASSIGTGGGGNTIYF.

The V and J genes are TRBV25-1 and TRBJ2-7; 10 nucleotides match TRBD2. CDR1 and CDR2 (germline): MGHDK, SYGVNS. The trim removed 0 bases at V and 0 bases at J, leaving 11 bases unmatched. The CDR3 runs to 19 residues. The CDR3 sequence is CASSEYGLAGEDSSYEQYF. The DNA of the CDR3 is TGTGCCAGCAGTGAATATGGGCTAGCGGGAGAGGATAGCTCCTACGAGCAGTACTTC.

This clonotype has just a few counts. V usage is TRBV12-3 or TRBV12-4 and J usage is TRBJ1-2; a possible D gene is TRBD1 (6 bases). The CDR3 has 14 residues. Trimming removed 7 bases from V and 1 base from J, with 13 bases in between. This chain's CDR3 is CASNQGRGNYGYTF. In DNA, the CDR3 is TGTGCCAGCAACCAGGGGAGAGGTAACTATGGCTACACCTTC.

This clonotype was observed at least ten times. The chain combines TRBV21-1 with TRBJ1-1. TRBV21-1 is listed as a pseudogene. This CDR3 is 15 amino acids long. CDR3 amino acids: CASSKSYTLNTEAFF. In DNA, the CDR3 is TGTGCCAGCAGCAAATCGTACACCTTGAACACTGAAGCTTTCTTT.

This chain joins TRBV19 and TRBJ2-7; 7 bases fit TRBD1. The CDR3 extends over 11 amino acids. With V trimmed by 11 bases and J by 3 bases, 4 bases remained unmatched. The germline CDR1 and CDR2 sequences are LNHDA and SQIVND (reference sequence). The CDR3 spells CAVRDSYEQYF. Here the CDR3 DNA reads TGTGCCGTTCGGGACAGCTACGAGCAGTACTTC.

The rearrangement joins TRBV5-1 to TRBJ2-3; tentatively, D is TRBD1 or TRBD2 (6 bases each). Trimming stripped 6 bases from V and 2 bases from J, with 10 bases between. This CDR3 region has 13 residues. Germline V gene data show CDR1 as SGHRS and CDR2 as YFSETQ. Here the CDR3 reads CASTTGATDTQYF. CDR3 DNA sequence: TGCGCCAGCACCACGGGGGCCACAGATACGCAGTATTTT.

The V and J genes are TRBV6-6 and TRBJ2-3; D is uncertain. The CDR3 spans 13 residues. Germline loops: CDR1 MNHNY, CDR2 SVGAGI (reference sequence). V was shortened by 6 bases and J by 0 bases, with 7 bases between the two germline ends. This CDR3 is CASRVPSTDTQYF. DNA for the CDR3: TGTGCCAGCAGAGTACCGAGCACAGATACGCAGTATTTT.

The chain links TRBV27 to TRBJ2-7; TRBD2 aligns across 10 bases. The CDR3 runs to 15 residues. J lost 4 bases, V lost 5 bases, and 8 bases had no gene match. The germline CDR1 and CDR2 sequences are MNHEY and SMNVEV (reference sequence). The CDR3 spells CASSPLAGGVYEQYF. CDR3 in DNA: TGTGCCAGCAGTCCCTTAGCGGGAGGAGTTTACGAGCAGTACTTC.

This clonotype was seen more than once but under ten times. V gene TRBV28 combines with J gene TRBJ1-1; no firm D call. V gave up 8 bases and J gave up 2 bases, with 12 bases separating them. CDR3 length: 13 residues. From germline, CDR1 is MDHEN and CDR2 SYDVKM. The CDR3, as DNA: TGTGCCAGCTTCGCCGGTTATAACACTGAAGCTTTCTTT. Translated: CASFAGYNTEAFF.

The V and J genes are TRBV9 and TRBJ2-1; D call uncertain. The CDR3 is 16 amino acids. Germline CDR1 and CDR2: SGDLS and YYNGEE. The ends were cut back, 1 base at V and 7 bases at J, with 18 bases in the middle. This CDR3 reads CASSVTTNTMGNEQFF. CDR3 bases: TGTGCCAGCAGCGTAACCACCAATACTATGGGGAATGAGCAGTTCTTC.

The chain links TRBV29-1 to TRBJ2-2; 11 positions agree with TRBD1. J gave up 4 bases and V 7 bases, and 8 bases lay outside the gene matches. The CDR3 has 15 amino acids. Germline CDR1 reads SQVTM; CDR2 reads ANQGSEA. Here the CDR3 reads CSARTGGATTGELFF. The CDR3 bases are TGCAGCGCTAGGACAGGGGGCGCGACCACCGGGGAGCTGTTTTTT.

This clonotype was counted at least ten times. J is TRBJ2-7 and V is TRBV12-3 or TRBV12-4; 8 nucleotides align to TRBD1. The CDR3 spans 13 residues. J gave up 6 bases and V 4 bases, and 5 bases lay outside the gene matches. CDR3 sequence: CASSSGQGSEQYF. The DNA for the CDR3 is TGTGCCAGCAGTTCCGGACAGGGTTCCGAGCAGTACTTC.

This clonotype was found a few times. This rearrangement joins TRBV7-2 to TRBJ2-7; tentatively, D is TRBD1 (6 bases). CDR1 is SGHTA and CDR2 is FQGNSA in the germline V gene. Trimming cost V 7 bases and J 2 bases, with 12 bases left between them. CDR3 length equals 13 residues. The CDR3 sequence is CASKPAGAYEQYF. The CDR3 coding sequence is TGTGCCAGCAAGCCGGCAGGGGCCTACGAGCAGTACTTC.

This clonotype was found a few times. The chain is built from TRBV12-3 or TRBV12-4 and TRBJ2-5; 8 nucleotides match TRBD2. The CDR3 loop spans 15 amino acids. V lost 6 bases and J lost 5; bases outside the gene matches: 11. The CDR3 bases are TGTGCCAGCAGCCCCTCGGGACTAGGACGGGAGACCCAGTACTTC. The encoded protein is CASSPSGLGRETQYF.

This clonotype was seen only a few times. CDR3: CASSLLWTGSDEQYF. In DNA, the CDR3 is TGCGCCAGCAGCTTGCTGTGGACAGGGTCGGACGAGCAGTACTTC. This chain links TRBV5-1 with TRBJ2-7; 8 bases match TRBD1. This CDR3 contains 15 residues. Per germline, CDR1 SGHRS and CDR2 YFSETQ. The V and J ends lost 1 base and 5 bases, in that order; junction bases with no gene match: 8.

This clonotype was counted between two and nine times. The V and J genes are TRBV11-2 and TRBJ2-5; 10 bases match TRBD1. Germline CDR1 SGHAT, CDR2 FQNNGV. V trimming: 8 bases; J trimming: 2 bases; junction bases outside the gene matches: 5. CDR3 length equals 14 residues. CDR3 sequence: CASCSDRGQETQYF. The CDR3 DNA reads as TGTGCCAGCTGCTCGGACAGGGGGCAAGAGACCCAGTACTTC.

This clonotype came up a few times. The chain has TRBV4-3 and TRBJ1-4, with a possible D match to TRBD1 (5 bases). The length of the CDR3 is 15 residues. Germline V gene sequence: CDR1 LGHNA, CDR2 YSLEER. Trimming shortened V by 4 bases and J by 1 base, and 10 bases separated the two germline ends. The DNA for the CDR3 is TGCGCCAGCAGCCCGAGGGGTGTAACTAATGAAAAACTGTTTTTT. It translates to CASSPRGVTNEKLFF.

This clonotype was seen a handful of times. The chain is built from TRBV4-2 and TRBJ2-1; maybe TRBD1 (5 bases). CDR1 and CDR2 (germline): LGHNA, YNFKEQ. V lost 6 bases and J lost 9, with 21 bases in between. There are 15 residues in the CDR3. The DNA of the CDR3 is TGTGCCAGCAGAATGGGGCAGGGTCACGCTGCTGAGCAGTTCTTC. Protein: CASRMGQGHAAEQFF.

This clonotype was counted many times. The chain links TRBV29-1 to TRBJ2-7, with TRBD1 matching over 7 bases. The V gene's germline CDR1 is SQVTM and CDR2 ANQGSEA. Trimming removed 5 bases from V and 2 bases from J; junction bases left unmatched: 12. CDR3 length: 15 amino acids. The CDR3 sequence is CSVRVRTGETYEQYF. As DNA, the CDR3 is TGCAGCGTTCGTGTGCGCACAGGGGAGACCTACGAGCAGTACTTC.

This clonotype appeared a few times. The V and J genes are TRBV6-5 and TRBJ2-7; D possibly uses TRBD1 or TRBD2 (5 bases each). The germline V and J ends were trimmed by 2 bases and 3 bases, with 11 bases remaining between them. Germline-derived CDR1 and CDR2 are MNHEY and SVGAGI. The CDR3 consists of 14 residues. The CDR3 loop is CASSYRDGYYEQYF. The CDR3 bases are TGTGCCAGCAGTTACCGGGACGGGTACTACGAGCAGTACTTC.